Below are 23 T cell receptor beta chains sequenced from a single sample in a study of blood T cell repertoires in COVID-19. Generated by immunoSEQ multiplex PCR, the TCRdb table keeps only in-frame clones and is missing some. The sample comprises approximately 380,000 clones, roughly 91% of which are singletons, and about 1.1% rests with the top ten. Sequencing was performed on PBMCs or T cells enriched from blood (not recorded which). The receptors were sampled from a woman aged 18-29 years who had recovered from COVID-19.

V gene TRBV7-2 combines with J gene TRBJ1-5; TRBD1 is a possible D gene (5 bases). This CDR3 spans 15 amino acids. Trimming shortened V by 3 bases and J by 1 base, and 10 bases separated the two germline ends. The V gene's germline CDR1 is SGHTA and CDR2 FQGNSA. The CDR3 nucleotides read TGTGCCAGCAGCTTCGGGGGGTACAGCAATCAGCCCCAGCATTTT. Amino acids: CASSFGGYSNQPQHF.

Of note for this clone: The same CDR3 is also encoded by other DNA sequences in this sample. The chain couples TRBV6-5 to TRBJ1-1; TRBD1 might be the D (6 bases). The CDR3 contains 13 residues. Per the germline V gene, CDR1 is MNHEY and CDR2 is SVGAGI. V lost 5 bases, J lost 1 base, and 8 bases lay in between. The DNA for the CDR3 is TGTGCCAGCAGTCCACAGGGGAACACTGAAGCTTTCTTT. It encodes CASSPQGNTEAFF.

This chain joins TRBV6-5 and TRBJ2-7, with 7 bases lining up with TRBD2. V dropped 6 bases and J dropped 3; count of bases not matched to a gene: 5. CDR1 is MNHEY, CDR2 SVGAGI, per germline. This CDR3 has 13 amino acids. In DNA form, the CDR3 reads TGTGCCAGCAGACGGGGGGAAGTCTACGAGCAGTACTTC. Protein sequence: CASRRGEVYEQYF.

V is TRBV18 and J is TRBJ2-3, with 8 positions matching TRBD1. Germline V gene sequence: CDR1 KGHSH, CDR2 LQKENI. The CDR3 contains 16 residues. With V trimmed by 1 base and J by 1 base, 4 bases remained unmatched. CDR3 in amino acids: CASSPRQGAGTDTQYF. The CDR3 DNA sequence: TGTGCCAGCTCACCACGTCAGGGGGCGGGCACAGATACGCAGTATTTT.

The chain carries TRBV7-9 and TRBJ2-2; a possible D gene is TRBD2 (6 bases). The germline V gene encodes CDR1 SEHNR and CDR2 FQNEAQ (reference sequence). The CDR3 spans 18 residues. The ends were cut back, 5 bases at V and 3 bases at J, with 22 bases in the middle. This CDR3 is CASSTKSGYWGDTGELFF. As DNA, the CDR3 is TGTGCCAGCAGCACCAAAAGCGGGTATTGGGGTGACACCGGGGAGCTGTTTTTT.

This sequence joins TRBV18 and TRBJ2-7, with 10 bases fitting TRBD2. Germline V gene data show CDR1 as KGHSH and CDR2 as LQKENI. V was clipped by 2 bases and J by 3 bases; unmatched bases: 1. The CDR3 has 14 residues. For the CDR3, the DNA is TGTGCCAGCTCACCAGCTAGCGGGGGCTACGAGCAGTACTTC. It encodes CASSPASGGYEQYF.

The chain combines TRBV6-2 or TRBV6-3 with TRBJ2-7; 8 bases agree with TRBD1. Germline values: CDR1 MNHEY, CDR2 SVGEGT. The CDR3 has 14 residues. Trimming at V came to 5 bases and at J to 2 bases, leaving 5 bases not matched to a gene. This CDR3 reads CASSRQGLPYEQYF. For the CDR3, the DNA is TGTGCCAGCAGTCGACAGGGGTTGCCCTACGAGCAGTACTTC.

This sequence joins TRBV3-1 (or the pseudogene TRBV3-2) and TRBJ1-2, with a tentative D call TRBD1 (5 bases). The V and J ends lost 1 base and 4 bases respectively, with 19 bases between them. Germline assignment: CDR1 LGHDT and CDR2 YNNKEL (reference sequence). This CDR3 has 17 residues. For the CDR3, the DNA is TGTGCCAGCAGCCAAGTTCTCACGGGGGGAAGCGGCTATGGCTACACCTTC. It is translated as CASSQVLTGGSGYGYTF.

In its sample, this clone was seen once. CDR3 residues: CATSRGPAENYGYTF. The CDR3 bases are TGTGCCACCAGCAGAGGCCCGGCGGAGAACTATGGCTACACCTTC. The chain carries TRBV15 and TRBJ1-2; no reliable D call. Deletions cut 1 base from V and 2 bases from J, with 11 bases between. CDR1 and CDR2 (germline): LNHNV, YYDKDF (reference sequence). The CDR3 has 15 residues.

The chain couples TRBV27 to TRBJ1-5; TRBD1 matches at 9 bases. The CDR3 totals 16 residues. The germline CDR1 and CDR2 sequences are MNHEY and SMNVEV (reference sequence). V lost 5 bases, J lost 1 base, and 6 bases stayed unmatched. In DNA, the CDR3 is TGTGCCAGCAGTCCCACGACAGGGGGGAGCAATCAGCCCCAGCATTTT. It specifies CASSPTTGGSNQPQHF.

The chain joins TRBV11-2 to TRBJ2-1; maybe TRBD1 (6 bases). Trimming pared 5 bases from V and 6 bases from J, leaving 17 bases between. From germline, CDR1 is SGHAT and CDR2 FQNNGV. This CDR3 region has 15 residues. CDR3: CASSRPGAGFNEQFF. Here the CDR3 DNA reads TGTGCCAGCAGCCGTCCAGGGGCGGGCTTCAATGAGCAGTTCTTC.

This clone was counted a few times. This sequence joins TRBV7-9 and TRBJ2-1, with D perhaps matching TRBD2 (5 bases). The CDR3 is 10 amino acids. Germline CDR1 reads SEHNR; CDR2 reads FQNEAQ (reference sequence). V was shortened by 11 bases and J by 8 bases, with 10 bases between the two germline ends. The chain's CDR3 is CAQGLDEQFF. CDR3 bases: TGTGCCCAAGGACTGGATGAGCAGTTCTTC.

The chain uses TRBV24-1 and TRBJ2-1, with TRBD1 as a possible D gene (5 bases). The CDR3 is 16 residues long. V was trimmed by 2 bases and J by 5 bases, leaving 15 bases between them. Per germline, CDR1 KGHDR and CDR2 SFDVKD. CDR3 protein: CATSDYQGLQDNEQFF. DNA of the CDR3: TGTGCCACCAGTGATTATCAGGGATTACAGGACAATGAGCAGTTCTTC.

CDR3 in DNA: TGTGCCAGCAGTGAGATGTCCCGGGCTGAAGCTTTCTTT. This codes for CASSEMSRAEAFF. The chain carries TRBV2 and TRBJ1-1; no definite D call. CDR1 SNHLY and CDR2 FYNNEI come from the germline V gene. This CDR3 is 13 amino acids long. V lost 3 bases, J lost 6 bases, and 11 bases lay in between.

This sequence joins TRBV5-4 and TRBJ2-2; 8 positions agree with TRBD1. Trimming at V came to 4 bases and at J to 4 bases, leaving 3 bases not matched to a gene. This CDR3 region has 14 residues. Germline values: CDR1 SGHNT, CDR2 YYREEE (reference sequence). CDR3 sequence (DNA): TGTGCCAGCAGCCAGGACAGGGCCACCGGGGAGCTGTTTTTT. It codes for CASSQDRATGELFF.

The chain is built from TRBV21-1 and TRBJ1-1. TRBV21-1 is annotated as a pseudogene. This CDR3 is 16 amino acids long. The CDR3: CASSPRWLYRGTEAFF. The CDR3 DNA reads TGTGCCAGCAGCCCCCGGTGGCTTTACCGGGGGACTGAAGCTTTCTTT.

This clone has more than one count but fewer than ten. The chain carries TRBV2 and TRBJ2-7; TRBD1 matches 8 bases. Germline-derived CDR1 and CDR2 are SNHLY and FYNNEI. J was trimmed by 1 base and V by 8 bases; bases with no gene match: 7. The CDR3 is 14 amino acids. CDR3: CASEQGEASYEQYF. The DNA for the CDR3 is TGTGCCAGCGAACAGGGGGAGGCTTCCTACGAGCAGTACTTC. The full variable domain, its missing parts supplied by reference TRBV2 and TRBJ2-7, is EPEVTQTPSHQVTQMGQEVILRCVPISNHLYFYWYRQILGQKVEFLVSFYNNEISEKSEIFDDQFSVERPDGSNFTLKIRSTKLEDSAMYFCASEQGEASYEQYFGPGTRLTVT.

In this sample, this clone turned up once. The CDR3 loop reads CASSWDSRYGYTF. The DNA of the CDR3 is TGTGCCAGCAGCTGGGACAGTCGCTATGGCTACACCTTC. The gene calls are TRBV5-6 and TRBJ1-2; 7 nucleotides align to TRBD1. The trim removed 3 bases at V and 4 bases at J, leaving 3 bases unmatched. The germline V gene has CDR1 SGHDT and CDR2 YYEEEE. The CDR3 sequence is 13 residues long.

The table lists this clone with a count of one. The CDR3 DNA reads TGTGCCAGCAGCCAAGCAGGGTCGGGAGAGGGTGAAAAACTGTTTTTT. Translation: CASSQAGSGEGEKLFF. The chain couples TRBV3-1 (or the pseudogene TRBV3-2) to TRBJ1-4; D is possibly TRBD1 (5 bases). This CDR3 contains 16 residues. Germline CDR1 reads LGHDT; CDR2 reads YNNKEL (reference sequence). The ends were cut back, 1 base at V and 7 bases at J, with 16 bases in the middle.

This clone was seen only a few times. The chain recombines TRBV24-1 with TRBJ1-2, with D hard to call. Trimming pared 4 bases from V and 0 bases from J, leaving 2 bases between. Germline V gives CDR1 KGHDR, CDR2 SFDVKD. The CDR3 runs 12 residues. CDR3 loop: CATSDTNYGYTF. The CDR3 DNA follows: TGTGCCACCAGTGACACTAACTATGGCTACACCTTC.

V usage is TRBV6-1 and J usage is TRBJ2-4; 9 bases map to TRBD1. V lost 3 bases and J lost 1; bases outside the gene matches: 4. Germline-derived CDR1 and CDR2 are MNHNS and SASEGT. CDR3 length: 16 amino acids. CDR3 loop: CASSETGGRAKNIQYF. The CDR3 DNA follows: TGTGCCAGCAGTGAGACAGGGGGGAGGGCCAAAAACATTCAGTACTTC.

CDR3 nucleotide sequence: TGTGCCAGTAGGCGGACAGGGGGCTATTACGAGCAGTACTTC. Protein product: CASRRTGGYYEQYF. J is TRBJ2-7 and V is TRBV19; TRBD1 matches 11 bases. Per the germline V gene, CDR1 is LNHDA and CDR2 is SQIVND (reference sequence). The CDR3 runs to 14 residues. The V gene end was trimmed by 6 bases and the J gene end by 4 bases; junction bases not matched to a gene: 5.

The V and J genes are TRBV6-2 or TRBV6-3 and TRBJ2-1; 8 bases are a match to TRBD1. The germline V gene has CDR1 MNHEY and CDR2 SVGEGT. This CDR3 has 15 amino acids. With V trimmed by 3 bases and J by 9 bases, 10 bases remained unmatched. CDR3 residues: CASSYPGGDFREQFF. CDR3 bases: TGTGCCAGCAGTTATCCAGGGGGCGATTTTCGTGAGCAGTTCTTC.